This T cell receptor (beta chain) came from a study of response to subunit inactivated influenza vaccine. One entry per CDR3 protein, called by TCRdb with MiXCR from the RT-PCR reads. The data hold around 710,000 distinct CDR3 sequences, with around 13% observed a single time. The germline gives CDR1 SQVTM, CDR2 ANQGSEA. CDR3 size: 16 residues. The V gene lost 6 bases and the J gene lost 0 bases, with 20 bases spanning the gap. The sequencing used PBMCs from blood, collected less than 15 days before vaccination. The chain has TRBV29-1 and TRBJ1-2; possible D gene TRBD1, 6 bases. This receptor was identified in a man in his fifties or sixties who received an inactivated influenza vaccine. The CDR3 protein is CSVRRSTGSTNYGYTF. The CDR3 nucleotides read TGCAGCGTCAGGAGGTCCACAGGGAGCACTAACTATGGCTACACCTTC.